This record concerns one T cell receptor beta chain sequence. Trimming shortened V by 4 bases and J by 1 base, and 7 bases separated the two germline ends. The CDR3 sequence is 12 residues long. The V gene's germline CDR1 is SQVTM and CDR2 ANQGSEA. Clones were sequenced by immunoSEQ multiplex PCR, and TCRdb holds only the in-frame ones, with some missing. This table has 150,000 to 200,000 clones, around 87% appearing once. The data were taken from a study of control samples from healthy donors and cancer patients. This TCR came from a woman between 50 and 59 years old in good health. This chain links TRBV29-1 with TRBJ2-5; D is undetermined. Sample: blood. The CDR3 nucleotides read TGCAGCGTTGCCGTGGTCCAAGAGACCCAGTACTTC. Residues: CSVAVVQETQYF.